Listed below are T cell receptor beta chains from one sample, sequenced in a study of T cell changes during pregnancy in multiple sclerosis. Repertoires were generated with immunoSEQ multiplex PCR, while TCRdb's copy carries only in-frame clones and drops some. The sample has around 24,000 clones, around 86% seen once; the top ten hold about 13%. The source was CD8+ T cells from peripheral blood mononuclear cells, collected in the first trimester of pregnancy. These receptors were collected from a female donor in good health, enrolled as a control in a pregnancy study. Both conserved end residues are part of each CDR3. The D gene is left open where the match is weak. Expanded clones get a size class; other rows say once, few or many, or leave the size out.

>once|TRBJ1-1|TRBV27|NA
CASSRRGQNTEAFF
TGTGCCAGCAGTCGCCGGGGACAGAACACTGAAGCTTTCTTT
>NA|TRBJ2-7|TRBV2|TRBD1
CASRQGSFGTYEQYF
TGTGCCAGCAGACAGGGGTCGTTCGGAACCTACGAGCAGTACTTC
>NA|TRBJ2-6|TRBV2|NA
CASRADSGGSGANVLTF
TGTGCCAGCAGAGCCGATAGTGGGGGCAGTGGGGCCAACGTCCTGACTTTC
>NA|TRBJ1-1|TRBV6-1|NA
CASSVQPENTEAFF
TGTGCCAGCAGTGTCCAACCAGAGAACACTGAAGCTTTCTTT
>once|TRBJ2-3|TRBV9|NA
CASSPSGGGRSDTQYF
TGTGCCAGCAGCCCCAGCGGAGGAGGGCGGTCAGATACGCAGTATTTT
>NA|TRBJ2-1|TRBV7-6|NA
CASSAPDYEQFF
TGTGCCAGCAGCGCCCCGGACTATGAGCAGTTCTTC
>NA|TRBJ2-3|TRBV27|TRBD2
CASSQGTSGGARADTQYF
TGTGCCAGCAGTCAGGGGACTAGCGGGGGGGCTCGGGCAGATACGCAGTATTTT
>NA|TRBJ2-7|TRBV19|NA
CASSTLQRAGEQYF
TGTGCCAGTAGTACGTTACAGCGGGCAGGGGAGCAGTACTTC
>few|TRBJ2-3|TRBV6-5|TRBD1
CASSSGTGGADTQYF
TGTGCCAGCAGTTCCGGGACAGGGGGCGCAGATACGCAGTATTTT
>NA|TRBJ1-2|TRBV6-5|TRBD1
CASTGGNNGYTF
TGTGCCAGCACAGGGGGAAATAATGGCTACACCTTC
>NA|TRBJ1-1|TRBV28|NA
CASSGPGQGNTEAFF
TGTGCCAGCAGCGGCCCGGGACAAGGGAACACTGAAGCTTTCTTT
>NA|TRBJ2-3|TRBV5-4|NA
CASSQSADTQYF
TGTGCCAGCAGCCAGTCTGCAGATACGCAGTATTTT
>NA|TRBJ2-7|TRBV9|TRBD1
CASSSPGQGISEQYF
TGTGCCAGCAGTTCTCCTGGACAGGGAATCTCCGAGCAGTACTTC
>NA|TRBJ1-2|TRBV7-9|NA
CASSLGGANYGYTF
TGTGCCAGCAGCTTAGGGGGGGCTAACTATGGCTACACCTTC
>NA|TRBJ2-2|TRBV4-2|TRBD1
CASSQGQAYTGELFF
TGTGCCAGCAGCCAGGGACAGGCATACACCGGGGAGCTGTTTTTT
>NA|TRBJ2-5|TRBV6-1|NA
CASSEETGSQETQYF
TGTGCCAGCAGTGAAGAGACAGGATCCCAAGAGACCCAGTACTTC
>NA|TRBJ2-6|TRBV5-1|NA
CASSLAGDLEWANVLTF
TGCGCCAGCAGCTTGGCAGGGGACCTAGAGTGGGCCAACGTCCTGACTTTC
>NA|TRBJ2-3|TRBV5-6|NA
CASSRLVVGLDTQYF
TGTGCCAGCAGTAGACTAGTTGTAGGACTAGATACGCAGTATTTT
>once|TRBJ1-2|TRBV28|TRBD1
CASFRGTGAYGYTF
TGTGCCAGCTTCCGGGGAACAGGGGCCTATGGCTACACCTTC
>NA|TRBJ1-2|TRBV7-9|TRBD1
CASSKGTETNYGYTF
TGTGCCAGCAGTAAGGGGACAGAAACTAACTATGGCTACACCTTC
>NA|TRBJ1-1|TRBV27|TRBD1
CASRPLDRGHTEAFF
TGTGCCAGCAGACCCCTCGACAGGGGGCACACTGAAGCTTTCTTT
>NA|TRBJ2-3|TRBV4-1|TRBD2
CASSPGLPADTQYF
TGCGCCAGCAGCCCGGGACTACCCGCAGATACGCAGTATTTT
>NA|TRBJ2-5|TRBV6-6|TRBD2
CASSRLAVEETQYF
TGTGCCAGCAGTAGACTAGCGGTTGAGGAGACCCAGTACTTC
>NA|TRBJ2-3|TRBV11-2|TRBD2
CASSLNVAGGVGDTQYF
TGTGCCAGCAGCTTAAATGTTGCGGGAGGGGTTGGAGATACGCAGTATTTT
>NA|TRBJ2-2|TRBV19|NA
CASSIWGAAGGELFF
TGTGCCAGTAGTATTTGGGGAGCAGCGGGCGGGGAGCTGTTTTTT
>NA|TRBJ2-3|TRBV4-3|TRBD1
CASSQVWTGDSTQYF
TGCGCCAGCAGCCAAGTTTGGACAGGGGATTCTACGCAGTATTTT
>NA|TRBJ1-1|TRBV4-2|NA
CASSPITQGLNTEAFF
TGTGCCAGCAGCCCCATAACACAGGGACTGAACACTGAAGCTTTCTTT
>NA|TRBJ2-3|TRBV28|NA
CASSGQITDTQYF
TGTGCCAGCAGTGGGCAGATCACAGATACGCAGTATTTT
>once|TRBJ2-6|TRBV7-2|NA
CASSSLMGGPSGANVLTF
TGTGCCAGCAGCTCCCTGATGGGGGGACCCTCTGGGGCCAACGTCCTGACTTTC
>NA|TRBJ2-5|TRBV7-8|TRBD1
CASSLGGGWETQYF
TGTGCCAGCAGCTTAGGAGGGGGCTGGGAGACCCAGTACTTC
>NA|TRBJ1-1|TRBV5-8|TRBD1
CASSPGTGHMNTEAFF
TGTGCCAGCAGCCCAGGGACAGGGCACATGAACACTGAAGCTTTCTTT
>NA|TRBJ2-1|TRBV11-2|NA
CASSSTLTRHTEQFF
TGTGCCAGCAGCTCTACCCTAACTAGACATACAGAGCAGTTCTTC
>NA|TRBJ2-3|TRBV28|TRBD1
CASTPPRGQNTQYF
TGTGCCAGCACCCCCCCCAGGGGGCAAAATACGCAGTATTTT
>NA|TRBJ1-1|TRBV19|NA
CASSIRQVNTEAFF
TGTGCCAGTAGTATCAGACAGGTGAACACTGAAGCTTTCTTT
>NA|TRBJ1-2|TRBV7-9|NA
CASSAVRLGYTF
TGTGCCAGCAGCGCTGTACGGTTGGGCTACACCTTC
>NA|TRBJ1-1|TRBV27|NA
CASSLSMGGNTEAFF
TGTGCCAGCAGTTTATCGATGGGGGGGAATACTGAAGCTTTCTTT
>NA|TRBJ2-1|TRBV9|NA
CASSVDGRTEQFF
TGTGCCAGCAGCGTAGATGGCAGAACAGAGCAGTTCTTC
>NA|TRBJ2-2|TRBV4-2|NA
CASSHGSGTGELFF
TGTGCCAGCAGCCACGGTAGCGGCACCGGGGAGCTGTTTTTT
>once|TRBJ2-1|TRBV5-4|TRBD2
CASSPDPGLAGGPSYNEQFF
TGTGCCAGCAGCCCTGACCCGGGACTAGCGGGAGGGCCATCCTACAATGAGCAGTTCTTC
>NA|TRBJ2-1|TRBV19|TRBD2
CATASGATYNEQFF
TGTGCCACCGCTAGCGGGGCCACCTACAATGAGCAGTTCTTC
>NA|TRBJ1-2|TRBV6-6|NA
CASSYLVNYGYTF
TGTGCCAGCAGTTATCTAGTTAACTATGGCTACACCTTC
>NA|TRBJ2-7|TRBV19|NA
CASSIGSALTYEQYF
TGTGCCAGTAGTATCGGGTCGGCACTAACCTACGAGCAGTACTTC
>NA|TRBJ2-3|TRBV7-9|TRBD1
CASSSTGGWTDTQYF
TGTGCCAGCAGCTCAACAGGGGGCTGGACAGATACGCAGTATTTT
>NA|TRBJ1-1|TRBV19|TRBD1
CASWTGGGTEAFF
TGTGCCAGTTGGACAGGGGGTGGCACTGAAGCTTTCTTT
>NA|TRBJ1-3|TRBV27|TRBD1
CASSFSGQGGNTIYF
TGTGCCAGCAGTTTCTCGGGACAGGGAGGAAACACCATATATTTT
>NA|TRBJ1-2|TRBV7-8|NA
CASQLWGGADSQDGWWYTF
TGTGCCAGCCAATTGTGGGGTGGGGCGGACAGCCAGGACGGGTGGTGGTACACCTTC
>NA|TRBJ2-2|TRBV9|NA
CASSEGERELFF
TGTGCCAGCAGCGAGGGGGAGCGGGAGCTGTTTTTT
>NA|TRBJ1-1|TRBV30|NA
CAWSATLGVTEAFF
TGTGCCTGGAGTGCCACTTTAGGGGTAACTGAAGCTTTCTTT
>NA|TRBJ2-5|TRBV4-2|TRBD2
CASSPWTSGKEVGTQYF
TGTGCCAGCAGCCCCTGGACTAGCGGGAAGGAGGTGGGGACCCAGTACTTC
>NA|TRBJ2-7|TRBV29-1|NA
CSVDMGAYEQYF
TGCAGCGTTGATATGGGAGCCTACGAGCAGTACTTC
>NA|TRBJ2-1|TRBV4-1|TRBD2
CASSRDGGAGNEQFF
TGCGCCAGCAGCCGGGACGGGGGGGCGGGGAATGAGCAGTTCTTC
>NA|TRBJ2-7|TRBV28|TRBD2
CASTLGLAGGEQYF
TGTGCCAGCACCCTGGGACTAGCGGGAGGGGAGCAGTACTTC
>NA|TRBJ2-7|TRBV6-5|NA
CASSRDAGETYEQYF
TGTGCCAGCAGTCGCGACGCAGGGGAAACCTACGAGCAGTACTTC